The TCR beta chain under discussion was sequenced for a study of shared clonotypes between healthy human individuals. General study results and limits: There were few donors, and this limited the genetic and exposure-history diversity represented.

Trimming removed 1 base from V and 2 bases from J; junction bases left unmatched: 8. This CDR3 has 16 residues. Germline V gene sequence: CDR1 GTSNPN, CDR2 SVGIG (reference sequence). Sequencing was performed with immunoSEQ multiplex PCR; in TCRdb, only in-frame clones are kept and a portion is missing. Of about 2 million clones listed, roughly 94% are singletons. Naive CD4+ cells were CD45RA-selected; the remaining cells were memory. Points on this clone: Its antigen remains unidentified.

The chain is built from TRBV30 and TRBJ2-3, with TRBD2 identical over 8 bases. The sample taken for sequencing was naive CD4+ T cells sorted from blood. As for subset: CD45RA+ positively selected. This TCR was recovered from a young man in good health. The CDR3 spells CAWSGRGLAYTDTQYF. The CDR3 DNA sequence: TGTGCCTGGAGTGGGCGCGGACTAGCCTACACAGATACGCAGTATTTT.